A selection of T cell receptor beta chains follows, all from one sample in a study of cytomegalovirus exposure and HLA in healthy donors. Produced via immunoSEQ multiplex PCR; TCRdb's table is partial and in-frame only. In the table there are under 400,000 clones, 80% to 90% of which are singletons. Sequencing was carried out using PBMCs. The receptor source for this set is a woman between 18 and 30 years old in good health and CMV-seronegative. CDR3s include the opening cysteine and the closing phenylalanine or tryptophan. Each record gives: J gene, V gene, CDR3 protein.

TRBJ2-5 | TRBV29-1 | CSVHNRGGGETQYF
TRBJ2-1 | TRBV7-9 | CASSLSPKKARGNEQFF
TRBJ2-1 | TRBV2 | CASSRQGFGANEQFF
TRBJ2-3 | TRBV9 | CASSVGQGSGDTQYF
TRBJ2-5 | TRBV2 | CAGKGGEETQYF
TRBJ1-5 | TRBV5-6 | CASSLLRGNQPQHF
TRBJ1-5 | TRBV28 | CASSLLQGGQPQHF
TRBJ2-7 | TRBV27 | CASSFSVDSSSYEQYF
TRBJ2-3 | TRBV6-5 | CASSYYRGGRTDTQYF
TRBJ2-7 | TRBV4-1 | CASSQDLSLAETYEQYF
TRBJ1-6 | TRBV6-1 | CASSESGWGPLHF
TRBJ2-7 | TRBV6-6 | CASSPPGTVYEQYF
TRBJ1-1 | TRBV28 | CASSTGIGAFF